The TCR beta chain described here comes from a study of blood T cell repertoires in COVID-19. About the study: COVID-19 samples, acute and convalescent, were from the United States, Italy and Spain. Sources were T cells, B-cell-depleted T cells, or PBMCs; the material itself was cDNA or gDNA.

As originally analysed: It was from reference gene primer amplification that nucleated cell counts were estimated. Profiling relied on immunoSEQ multiplex PCR, and the TCRdb table lists in-frame clones only, not all of them. V and J calls and clone size are as listed in that table; D and trimming were resolved from the DNA. The sample records 100,000 to 150,000 clones, about 81% being singletons. Between the trimmed V and J ends, which lost 3 bases and 9 bases, there was a span of 12 bases. The CDR3 loop spans 14 amino acids. The germline V gene encodes CDR1 LGHDT and CDR2 YNNKEL (reference sequence).

The J gene is TRBJ1-6, the V gene TRBV3-1 (or the pseudogene TRBV3-2); D ambiguous. This receptor was taken from a woman aged 45-65 years with acute or convalescent COVID-19. Sequences were obtained from peripheral blood. The CDR3 sequence is CASSQEGDRSPLHF. CDR3 DNA sequence: TGTGCCAGCAGCCAGGAGGGAGATCGTTCACCCCTCCACTTT.